What follows describes a single T cell receptor (beta chain). This table comes from immunoSEQ multiplex PCR, and its TCRdb copy is limited to in-frame clones, with some not included. This repertoire shows 250,000 to 350,000 clones, 70% to 90% found once; its top ten account for 0.87%. This sample was taken from a study of blood T cell repertoires in COVID-19. Sequencing was performed on peripheral blood. The receptor was derived from a human donor with COVID-19, enrolled during active disease. The donor label of this sample is uncertain.

CDR3 region: CASSQTWNTEAFF. The DNA for the CDR3 is TGTGCCAGCAGCCAAACATGGAACACTGAAGCTTTCTTT. V usage is TRBV3-1 (or the pseudogene TRBV3-2) and J usage is TRBJ1-1; D gene unclear. This CDR3 has 13 amino acids. Trimming shortened V by 2 bases and J by 1 base, and 5 bases separated the two germline ends. The germline V gene encodes CDR1 LGHDT and CDR2 YNNKEL (reference sequence).